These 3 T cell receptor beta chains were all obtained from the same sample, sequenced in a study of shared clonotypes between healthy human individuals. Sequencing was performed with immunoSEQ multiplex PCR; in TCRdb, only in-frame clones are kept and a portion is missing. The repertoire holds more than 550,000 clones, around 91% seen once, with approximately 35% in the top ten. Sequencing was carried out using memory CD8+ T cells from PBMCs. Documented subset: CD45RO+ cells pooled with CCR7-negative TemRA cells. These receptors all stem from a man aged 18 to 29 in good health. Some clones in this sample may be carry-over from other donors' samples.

Here the CDR3 reads CASSYDSGNQPQHF. The CDR3 DNA is TGTGCCAGCAGTTACGACTCAGGGAATCAGCCCCAGCATTTT. The V gene is TRBV6-6, the J gene TRBJ1-5; D possibly corresponds to TRBD1 (5 bases). This CDR3 region has 14 residues. Germline loops: CDR1 MNHNY, CDR2 SVGAGI (reference sequence). Trimming took off 2 bases at V and 4 bases at J, with 9 bases between the two ends.

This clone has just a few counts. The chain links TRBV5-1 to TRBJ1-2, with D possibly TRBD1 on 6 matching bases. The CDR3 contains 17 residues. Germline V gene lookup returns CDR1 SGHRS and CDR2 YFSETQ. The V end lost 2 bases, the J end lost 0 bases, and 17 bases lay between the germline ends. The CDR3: CASSLYSGAEANYGYTF. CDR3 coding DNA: TGCGCCAGCAGCTTATACTCAGGGGCTGAAGCTAACTATGGCTACACCTTC.

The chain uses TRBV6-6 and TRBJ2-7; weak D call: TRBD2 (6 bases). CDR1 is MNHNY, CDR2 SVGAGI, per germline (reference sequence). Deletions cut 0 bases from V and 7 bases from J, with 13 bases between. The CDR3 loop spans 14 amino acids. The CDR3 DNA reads TGTGCCAGCAGTTACTCGGAGGGCCGGAGGGAGCAGTACTTC. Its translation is CASSYSEGRREQYF.